These 21 T cell receptor beta chains were all obtained from the same sample, sequenced in a study of blood T cell repertoires in COVID-19 (dated by TCRdb to 2020 to 2022). Library generation was performed with the immunoSEQ multiplex PCR assay. TCRdb provides this immuneACCESS table in a form limited to in-frame rearrangements. Some clones are lacking; in checked studies, under half of them reflect an unresolved V gene, and why the rest are absent is not known. The sample table lists approximately 97,000 clones, roughly 85% of them with a count of one. Together, the top ten hold approximately 40% of the sample. Sequenced: peripheral blood. The receptors come from an older man with acute or convalescent COVID-19.

The rearrangement joins TRBV18 to TRBJ2-7, with 9 positions matching TRBD1. After removal of 3 bases from V and 3 bases from J, the junction contained 12 bases not matched to a gene. The CDR3 has 17 residues. The germline V gene has CDR1 KGHSH and CDR2 LQKENI. CDR3 nucleotides: TGTGCCAGCTCACCGCAAAAGATTGGACAGGGGTTCTACGAGCAGTACTTC. This sequence encodes CASSPQKIGQGFYEQYF.

The chain employs TRBV7-8 and TRBJ2-1; D is perhaps TRBD2 (6 bases). CDR3 length: 16 amino acids. Trimming removed 1 base at V and 6 bases at J, with 16 bases between. CDR1 and CDR2 (germline): SGHVS, FQNEAQ. The CDR3: CASSLVFRGNGNEQFF. CDR3 coding DNA: TGTGCCAGCAGCTTAGTATTCCGGGGGAACGGCAATGAGCAGTTCTTC. The full variable domain, rest sourced from reference TRBV7-8 and TRBJ2-1, is GAGVSQSPRYKVAKRGQDVALRCDPISGHVSLFWYQQALGQGPEFLTYFQNEAQLDKSGLPSDRFFAERPEGSVSTLKIQRTQQEDSAVYLCASSLVFRGNGNEQFFGPGTRLTVL.

The V and J genes are TRBV18 and TRBJ2-7; D is ambiguous. Trimming took 3 bases from V and 1 from J, leaving 16 bases between them. The germline V gene has CDR1 KGHSH and CDR2 LQKENI. The CDR3 is 16 residues long. The CDR3 nucleotides are TGTGCCAGCTCACCCCGAGAGGCTGCTCTTTCCTACGAGCAGTACTTC. Translation gives CASSPREAALSYEQYF.

This clone was picked up one time. V and J are TRBV10-3 and TRBJ2-3; possibly TRBD1 for D (6 bases). V gave up 7 bases and J gave up 0 bases, with 17 bases separating them. Looked up from germline, CDR1 is ENHRY and CDR2 is SYGVKD. The CDR3 loop spans 16 amino acids. The CDR3 is CAIKPGEWESTDTQYF. CDR3 in DNA: TGTGCCATCAAACCAGGGGAGTGGGAGAGCACAGATACGCAGTATTTT.

This clone was counted a single time. The chain employs TRBV4-3 and TRBJ2-1; D is unresolved. The germline V and J ends were trimmed by 6 bases and 7 bases, with 16 bases remaining between them. CDR3 length equals 14 residues. Germline-derived CDR1 and CDR2 are LGHNA and YSLEER. The CDR3 loop reads CASSSRLLENEQFF. The CDR3 DNA follows: TGCGCCAGCAGTTCGCGCCTTCTTGAAAATGAGCAGTTCTTC.

Only one count was recorded for this clone. The rearrangement uses TRBV6-5 and TRBJ2-7, with 12 nucleotides matching TRBD2. Germline trimming cut 7 bases from V and 3 bases from J; bases unmatched to any gene: 4. Germline V CDR1 and CDR2: MNHEY, SVGAGI. The CDR3 spans 14 residues. The CDR3 DNA sequence: TGTGCCAGCAAACCGACTAGCGGGAGCTACGAGCAGTACTTC. This encodes CASKPTSGSYEQYF.

This chain connects TRBV5-1 to TRBJ1-5, with 8 positions matching TRBD1. V lost 0 bases and J lost 7; bases outside the gene matches: 6. The CDR3 is 15 residues long. The germline V gene has CDR1 SGHRS and CDR2 YFSETQ. CDR3 residues: CASSLGQGAMQPQHF. CDR3 nucleotide sequence: TGCGCCAGCAGCTTGGGGCAGGGGGCTATGCAGCCCCAGCATTTT. Full variable domain (remainder filled in from reference TRBV5-1 and TRBJ1-5): KAGVTQTPRYLIKTRGQQVTLSCSPISGHRSVSWYQQTPGQGLQFLFEYFSETQRNKGNFPGRFSGRQFSNSRSEMNVSTLELGDSALYLCASSLGQGAMQPQHFGDGTRLSIL.

The chain carries TRBV6-5 and TRBJ2-7; 10 bases are a match to TRBD1. The CDR3 consists of 15 residues. Looked up from germline, CDR1 is MNHEY and CDR2 is SVGAGI. The V gene end was trimmed by 2 bases and the J gene end by 1 base; junction bases not matched to a gene: 2. The CDR3, as DNA: TGTGCCAGCAGTTACCGGGACAGGGGTTCCTACGAGCAGTACTTC. The encoded protein is CASSYRDRGSYEQYF.

V usage is TRBV11-2 and J usage is TRBJ2-1; tentative D call: TRBD1 (6 bases). Germline V gives CDR1 SGHAT, CDR2 FQNNGV. The V end was cut by 3 bases, the J end by 9 bases, with 9 bases between. The CDR3 contains 12 residues. DNA of the CDR3: TGTGCCAGCAGCTTCACAGGGCTTGAGCAGTTCTTC. The encoded protein is CASSFTGLEQFF. Full variable domain (rest looked up from reference TRBV11-2 and TRBJ2-1): EAGVAQSPRYKIIEKRQSVAFWCNPISGHATLYWYQQILGQGPKLLIQFQNNGVVDDSQLPKDRFSAERLKGVDSTLKIQPAKLEDSAVYLCASSFTGLEQFFGPGTRLTVL.

The J gene is TRBJ2-7, the V gene TRBV11-2, with 9 bases lining up with TRBD2. The ends lost 3 bases at V and 1 base at J; junction bases unmatched: 4. The CDR3 is 15 residues long. Germline loops: CDR1 SGHAT, CDR2 FQNNGV. The CDR3 coding sequence is TGTGCCAGCAGCTTGCTAGCGGGACCATCCTACGAGCAGTACTTC. Amino acid sequence: CASSLLAGPSYEQYF. Variable domain in full (rest from reference TRBV11-2 and TRBJ2-7): EAGVAQSPRYKIIEKRQSVAFWCNPISGHATLYWYQQILGQGPKLLIQFQNNGVVDDSQLPKDRFSAERLKGVDSTLKIQPAKLEDSAVYLCASSLLAGPSYEQYFGPGTRLTVT.

The chain joins TRBV5-6 to TRBJ2-7; D might be TRBD2 (5 bases). This CDR3 comprises 15 residues. Trimming removed 0 bases at V and 2 bases at J, with 12 bases between. Germline CDR1 reads SGHDT; CDR2 reads YYEEEE. CDR3 sequence reads: CASSLAPLDAYEQYF. CDR3 bases: TGTGCCAGCAGCTTGGCCCCACTAGACGCCTACGAGCAGTACTTC.

The rearrangement links TRBV6-5 to TRBJ2-1, with 7 bases aligning to TRBD2. In germline, CDR1 is MNHEY, CDR2 SVGAGI. The ends lost 5 bases at V and 0 bases at J; junction bases unmatched: 4. The CDR3 contains 15 residues. The CDR3 protein is CASSPGLDSYNEQFF. Written as DNA, the CDR3 is TGTGCCAGCAGTCCCGGACTAGACTCCTACAATGAGCAGTTCTTC.

The J gene is TRBJ1-2, the V gene TRBV18; D perhaps matches TRBD1 (6 bases). This CDR3 spans 11 amino acids. V lost 5 bases and J lost 5, with 6 bases in between. The germline V gene encodes CDR1 KGHSH and CDR2 LQKENI. The CDR3 DNA reads TGTGCCAGCTCAACAGGGTATGGCTACACCTTC. Translating it yields CASSTGYGYTF.

The CDR3 bases are TGCGCCAGCAGCTTCGGTAGCAATCAGCCCCAGCATTTT. The encoded protein is CASSFGSNQPQHF. The V and J genes are TRBV5-1 and TRBJ1-5; D is unresolved. The V gene lost 2 bases and the J gene lost 0 bases, with 3 bases spanning the gap. The CDR3 length is 13 residues. Germline CDR1 is SGHRS and CDR2 is YFSETQ.

The chain's CDR3 is CASRSARTASYEQYF. The CDR3 region has the DNA TGTGCCAGCAGGTCAGCACGGACAGCCTCCTACGAGCAGTACTTC. This rearrangement joins TRBV28 to TRBJ2-7, with D possibly matching TRBD1 (6 bases). The CDR3 consists of 15 residues. Germline CDR1 reads MDHEN; CDR2 reads SYDVKM. V was clipped by 6 bases and J by 0 bases, with 15 bases between them. The entire variable domain, with the rest obtained from reference TRBV28 and TRBJ2-7, is as follows: DVKVTQSSRYLVKRTGEKVFLECVQDMDHENMFWYRQDPGLGLRLIYFSYDVKMKEKGDIPEGYSVSREKKERFSLILESASTNQTSMYLCASRSARTASYEQYFGPGTRLTVT.

V usage is TRBV27 and J usage is TRBJ2-2; 8 positions match TRBD1. J gave up 7 bases and V 6 bases, and 10 bases lay outside the gene matches. Per germline, CDR1 MNHEY and CDR2 SMNVEV (reference sequence). CDR3 length equals 15 residues. This CDR3 reads CASSPGQGLFGELFF. The CDR3 DNA is TGTGCCAGCAGCCCTGGACAGGGTTTATTCGGGGAGCTGTTTTTT.

The chain links TRBV4-3 to TRBJ2-7; 10 bases fit TRBD2. The junction had 4 bases not matched to a gene; V was cut back by 4 bases and J by 1 base. CDR1 and CDR2 (germline): LGHNA, YSLEER. The CDR3 contains 15 residues. The CDR3 DNA is TGCGCCAGCAGCCGAGGGACTAGCGTATCCTACGAGCAGTACTTC. It is translated as CASSRGTSVSYEQYF.

The V and J genes are TRBV11-3 and TRBJ2-1; 8 bases align to TRBD2. The trim removed 5 bases at V and 3 bases at J, leaving 9 bases unmatched. The germline gives CDR1 SGHNT, CDR2 YENEEA. This CDR3 region has 16 residues. The CDR3 reads CASSREGLANYNEQFF. The DNA for the CDR3 is TGTGCCAGCAGCCGGGAGGGGTTAGCGAACTACAATGAGCAGTTCTTC.

This sequence joins TRBV30 and TRBJ2-1; 9 bases are a match to TRBD2. The germline V gene has CDR1 GTSNPN and CDR2 SVGIG (reference sequence). The CDR3 spans 21 residues. The J segment lost 8 bases and the V segment lost 0 bases, leaving 26 bases of the junction unmatched. The CDR3 loop is CAWSVLLNSVLAGAGDYEQFF. CDR3 in DNA: TGTGCCTGGAGTGTACTATTGAACAGCGTTTTAGCGGGAGCTGGGGATTATGAGCAGTTCTTC.

The CDR3 loop reads CASRRPPRTDTQYF. The CDR3 DNA reads TGTGCCAGCAGGAGGCCCCCCCGCACAGATACGCAGTATTTT. V gene TRBV25-1 combines with J gene TRBJ2-3; no clear D gene. There are 14 residues in the CDR3. The germline V gene encodes CDR1 MGHDK and CDR2 SYGVNS. The V and J ends lost 6 bases and 1 base respectively, with 11 bases between them.

The chain recombines TRBV10-3 with TRBJ2-5; 8 bases match TRBD2. Unmatched junction bases numbered 9, after V lost 6 bases and J lost 0 bases. Germline V CDR1 and CDR2: ENHRY, SYGVKD. The CDR3 is 16 residues long. DNA for the CDR3: TGTGCCATCAGATACGGTGGGACTAGGGACCAAGAGACCCAGTACTTC. This encodes CAIRYGGTRDQETQYF.